This TCR beta chain comes out of a study of tumor-infiltrating lymphocytes in primary liver carcinoma. The wider study: Tumors measured about 4 to 10 cm and were stage T1-T3 N0M0.

About this clonotype: As yet, its antigen is unknown.

From unsorted bulk tissue weighing about 17-30 mg, DNA and RNA were co-extracted. The CDR3 is made up of 14 amino acids. The germline CDR1 and CDR2 sequences are LNHDA and SQIVND (reference sequence). Trimming pared 1 base from V and 2 bases from J, leaving 5 bases between. With roughly 540 ng total RNA as template and a constant-region primer, TCR beta cDNA was made. Researchers made the TCR beta libraries by running three nested multiplex PCR rounds with slightly modified ARM-PCR. TRBV1-TRBV30 forward and Cbeta reverse primers drove the first two roughly 10-cycle rounds. Each CDR3 protein gets one entry after TCRdb re-called the multiplex PCR reads with MiXCR. The table lists roughly 80,000 distinct CDR3 sequences, 65% to 75% of them singletons. General observations from the study: Top-250-clone fractions were significantly higher in tumors than in blood (p = 0.039).

The rearrangement joins TRBV19 to TRBJ2-2, with D unresolved. Sequencing was performed on tumor-adjacent normal liver tissue. The sequence was collected from a man aged 40-55 years with primary liver carcinoma and hepatitis B virus infection. CDR3 DNA: TGTGCCAGTAGTATAGCGGGTAACACCGGGGAGCTGTTTTTT. This encodes CASSIAGNTGELFF.